This T cell receptor beta chain was captured in a study of cytomegalovirus exposure and HLA in healthy donors (dated by TCRdb to about 2017). Looking at the study overall: According to an earlier analysis of 550 to 750 of the donors, about 179 million T cells yielded 90 million to 130 million unique TCR beta sequences and approximately 300 Gb of sequence data. An early release that covered some 630 HLA-typed donors contained around 300 gigabases of sequencing data and around 85 million unique TCR sequences. Of the 300 to 400 genotyped donors, around 81% fell in the genetic ancestry cluster associated with self-reported Caucasian donors. The aim of the study was to test whether cataloging public T cell receptors could identify signatures of past pathogen exposure. The study used immunosequencing to profile the T cell repertoires of approximately 630 subjects and linked those repertoires to cytomegalovirus serostatus. A separate validation cohort of 100 to 150 different subjects was used in addition to the roughly 720-subject first cohort. The study combined high-throughput TCR immunosequencing, statistical association of individual TCRs with disease status, and machine learning to predict cytomegalovirus infection status. To study patterns of TCR occurrence, a later analysis re-analyzed previously published TCR beta repertoires from 600 to 750 donors and added high-resolution HLA genotyping. Rather than using new phenotypic data, the later analysis identified candidate immune exposures from TCR beta sequences and from how often those sequences occurred across donors. An earlier analysis of some 500 of the donors used high-throughput TCR beta sequencing to judge whether each TCR beta V gene segment behaved as functional or pseudogenic. Donor age, sex, ethnicity and CMV serostatus were compiled alongside the repertoire data. A later genetic analysis took genome-wide SNP genotypes for about three fifths of the 666 donors and used that subset as a discovery cohort. All discovery cohort repertoires had been generated on a single sequencing platform. HLA typing included class I and class II loci at four-digit resolution. Typing coverage varied by locus: about 620-630 donors for A, B, C, DRB1 and DQB1; roughly 520 for DQA1; around 570 for DPA1; roughly 470 for DPB1. Because of strong linkage in the cohort, roughly five DR-DQ haplotypes were treated as single units for association and clustering. On average, around 240,000 unique TCR beta nucleotide sequences were sequenced per donor among more than 350 genotyped donors of the cohort, with roughly 18% of those sequences being non-productive.

The cohort was made up of approximately 670 healthy bone marrow donors. At the time of sampling, every cohort member was nominally healthy, though immune exposures that went unrecorded were likely present. The donor tested CMV seronegative and was one of the 352 seronegative cohort members. Each donor provided a peripheral blood sample, and peripheral blood mononuclear cells were used for TCR beta sequencing. The Qiagen DNeasy Blood Extraction Kit was used to extract genomic DNA from the blood cell samples. A word on this clone: No antigen is known for it. Nothing much larger sits one base from this clone, and base qualities are not available.

What the research found in general, with its limitations: The earlier analysis of almost 600 of the donors excluded fewer than 20 rarely observed V segments, including chromosome 9 orphons, because counts were too low. Roughly uniform sequencing depth across donors was assumed in presence/absence analyses, although this assumption may not hold. The classifier was reported to diagnose cytomegalovirus status with high specificity and sensitivity in both the original and validation cohorts. According to a later genetic analysis, donors in an Asian-associated ancestry cluster had fewer N-insertions in productive TCRs than the approximately 650-donor mean. Correlated functional status among segregating V segments might be attributable to linkage disequilibrium, but an unknown experimental factor could not be ruled out. A later genetic analysis associated a missense DCLRE1C variant with V-gene and J-gene trimming of TCR beta chains, and an independent cohort replicated the association. A later analysis found that TCR association rates varied across HLA loci, with DRB1 alleles showing the most associated TCRs and HLA-C alleles the fewest. A later analysis reported that several top co-occurrence clusters appeared linked to parvovirus B19, influenza, CMV and Epstein-Barr virus. The study gave a list of 150 to 200 TCR beta chains associated with cytomegalovirus. The sequencing pipeline was judged likely to have produced a cluster of highly shared sequence variants as a technical artifact. The 87-base-pair reads could not distinguish some IMGT-functional V segments, including TRBV6-2 and TRBV6-3, so those segments were excluded. Most CMV-associated TCR beta chains appeared to be HLA-restricted in a later analysis, and the HLA associations seemed to be driven largely by CMV exposure. According to the authors, the approach could potentially be generalized to other disease states and immunological phenotypes. At a false discovery rate of 0.05, a later analysis linked 16,951 TCR beta sequences to specific HLA alleles. A further reported finding was that TCR beta sequences accurately predicted the HLA-A and HLA-B alleles for most subjects in the first cohort. In vitro tests confirmed that a few of the cytomegalovirus-associated TCR beta chains recognize cytomegalovirus antigens. In an earlier analysis of over 550 of the donors, most TCR beta V segments were observed in productive rearrangements about 87% or about 30% of the time, broadly matching IMGT annotations. When HLA alleles, especially DR and DQ, strongly co-occurred, TCR associations were difficult to assign to individual alleles. CMV serostatus was the only immune exposure information available for the cohort. A later analysis found that HLA-associated TCR beta chains were more clonally expanded and had lower generation probabilities than equally common non-associated chains. Because some donors lacked HLA typing at each locus, the association tests relied only on the typed subset. Most TCR sequences were observed very rarely across donors, whereas some public TCRs were present in many individuals. This cohort had only TCR beta chains sequenced, and the lack of alpha or paired-chain data limited which features could be detected.

Libraries were built with the immunoSEQ multiplex PCR assay. For the multiplex PCR, a mixture combining 60 forward primers for TCR Vbeta segments and 13 reverse primers for TCR Jbeta segments was used. The CDR3 region of rearranged TCR beta genes was amplified from genomic DNA by a multiplex PCR assay. The amplified TCR beta libraries were sequenced on the Illumina HiSeq System as 87-base-pair reads. In the source study's methods: In a later analysis, tens of millions of unique TCR beta chains were counted across the 666 repertoires, and roughly 10 million of these chains were shared by at least two donors. To remove PCR and sequencing errors, raw reads were error-corrected and collapsed into unique sequences using a nearest-neighbor algorithm that merged closely related sequences. To assign V, D and J gene segments, CDR3 sequences were aligned to IMGT reference sequences. For a sequence to be retained, a match of at least six nucleotides was required to both a V gene segment and a J gene segment. A rearrangement was called productive if the CDR3 had no stop codons and remained in frame with V and J, and every other rearrangement was called non-productive. CDR3 was defined according to IMGT convention as the region running from the second conserved V-encoded cysteine to the conserved J-encoded phenylalanine. The earlier analysis of about 620 of the donors excluded sequences that lacked an unambiguous match to a single V gene segment. An earlier analysis of about 600 of the donors called V segments functional above 56.7% productive rearrangements and segregating when the between-donor standard deviation exceeded 5%. A statistical classification framework was built for diagnosing cytomegalovirus status from the catalog of TCR beta chain sequences. A later analysis assigned V and J genes by comparing TCR nucleotide sequences with IMGT/GENE-DB human TR gene sequences. A later analysis assigned CDR3 sequences and most-parsimonious VDJ recombination scenarios with the TCRdist pipeline. In a later analysis, each TCR beta chain was defined by its CDR3 amino acid sequence together with its V-gene family, and reads without a unique V-gene family were excluded. To address suspected cross-contamination and a sequencing artifact, a later analysis removed 592 highly shared, low-generation-probability nucleotide sequences. In a later analysis, a clonal expansion index for each public chain was calculated from normalized within-repertoire ranks of inferred template counts. A later analysis computed generation probabilities with a VDJ recombination model fitted to out-of-frame rearrangements, and checked the results against IGoR. In a later analysis, hypergeometric tests were used to score TCR-TCR, TCR-HLA and TCR-CMV co-occurrence, with a repertoire-size bias correction applied to TCR pairs. A later analysis estimated false discovery rates by permuting HLA or CMV assignments 20 times. In a later analysis, co-occurring TCRs were grouped using DBSCAN, and TCRdist sequence similarity was added for clustering within HLA-allele-positive subsets. Co-occurrence clustering excluded repertoires with fewer than 30,000 or more than 120,000 public chains, plus five with anomalous nucleotide sharing. What TCRdb holds here is the immuneACCESS table cut down to in-frame rearrangements. Part of the clones is not present; checked against another copy, under half of the missing clones reflect an unresolved V gene, and the others are unexplained. V, J and clone size derive from that table, while D and trimming were established from the DNA sequence. The sample profile shows 100,000 to 150,000 clones; around 78% of them were found once. The biggest ten clones account for around 4% of the sample.

V drops 3 bases and J drops 3 bases, leaving 15 bases in between. The germline V gene specifies SGHVS as CDR1 and FQNEAQ as CDR2. Measured from the cysteine to the phenylalanine, the CDR3 is 16 residues long. CDR3 DNA is the only sequence kept; it has 48 bases, read in frame from the first base. The chain is made from TRBV7-8 and TRBJ2-1; the D segment could be TRBD2, given 5 matching bases. This clonotype was obtained from a middle-aged man in good health and CMV-seronegative. Material: PBMCs. In nucleotide form, the sequence is TGTGCCAGCAGCTTCCGTCGTCTAGCTTTCTACAATGAGCAGTTCTTC. Protein translation: CASSFRRLAFYNEQFF. The full variable domain, with segments outside the CDR3 supplied by the reference TRBV7-8 and TRBJ2-1 proteins, appears as GAGVSQSPRYKVAKRGQDVALRCDPISGHVSLFWYQQALGQGPEFLTYFQNEAQLDKSGLPSDRFFAERPEGSVSTLKIQRTQQEDSAVYLCASSFRRLAFYNEQFFGPGTRLTVL.